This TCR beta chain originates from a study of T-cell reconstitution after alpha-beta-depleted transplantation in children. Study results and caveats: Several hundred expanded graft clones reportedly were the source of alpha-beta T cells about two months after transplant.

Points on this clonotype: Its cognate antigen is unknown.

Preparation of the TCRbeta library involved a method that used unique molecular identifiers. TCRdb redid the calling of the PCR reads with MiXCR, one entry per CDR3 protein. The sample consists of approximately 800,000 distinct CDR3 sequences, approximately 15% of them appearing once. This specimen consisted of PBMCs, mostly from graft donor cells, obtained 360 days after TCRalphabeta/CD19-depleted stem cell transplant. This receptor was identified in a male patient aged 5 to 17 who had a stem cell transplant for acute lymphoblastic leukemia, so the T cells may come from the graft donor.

In DNA form, the CDR3 reads TGCAGCGTTGAAGGGGGGGGGTCGAACACCGGGGAGCTGTTTTTT. Translating gives CSVEGGGSNTGELFF. The chain uses TRBV29-1 and TRBJ2-2; 7 bases map to TRBD2. The ends lost 1 base at V and 0 bases at J; junction bases unmatched: 2. The CDR3 has 15 amino acids. Looked up from germline, CDR1 is SQVTM and CDR2 is ANQGSEA.